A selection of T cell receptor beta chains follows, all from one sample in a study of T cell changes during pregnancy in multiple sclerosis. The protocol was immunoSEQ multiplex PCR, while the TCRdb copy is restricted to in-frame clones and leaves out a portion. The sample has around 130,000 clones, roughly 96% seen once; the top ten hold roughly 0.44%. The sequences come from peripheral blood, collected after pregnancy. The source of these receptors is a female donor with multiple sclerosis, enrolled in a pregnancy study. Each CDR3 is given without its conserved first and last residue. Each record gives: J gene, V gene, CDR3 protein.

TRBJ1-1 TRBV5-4 ASSSDRDRGFTEAF
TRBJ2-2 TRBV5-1 ASSFNPRQTTGELF
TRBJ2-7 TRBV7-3 ASSLEGARYSEQY
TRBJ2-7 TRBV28 ASRGDRESYEQY
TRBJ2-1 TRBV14 ASSQSPGNEQF
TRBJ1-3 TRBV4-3 ASSSPTSSGNTIY
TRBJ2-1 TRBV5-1 ASKTTLAGPGGSYNEQF
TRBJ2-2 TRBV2 ASRDTGGTGELF
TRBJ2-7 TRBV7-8 ASSLWDRVHEQY
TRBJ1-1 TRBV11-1 ASSSIRGTEAF
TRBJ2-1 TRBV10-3 AISEWVLGTSGYNEQF
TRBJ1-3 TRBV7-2 ASSFRQGASFGNTIY
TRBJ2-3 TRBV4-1 ASSQRDVGLQHTQY
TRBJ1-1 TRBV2 GGQGISDTEAF
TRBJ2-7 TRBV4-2 ASSRHPRGSSYEQY
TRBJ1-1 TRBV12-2 ASRSTHRLNTEAF
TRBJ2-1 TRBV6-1 ASKAYRDEQF
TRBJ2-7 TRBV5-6 ASSLDQGMYEQY
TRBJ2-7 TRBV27 ASIRPTIAGGPSYEQY
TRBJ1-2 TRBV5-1 ASSPTGINYGYT
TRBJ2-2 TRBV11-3 ASSGDSYTGELF
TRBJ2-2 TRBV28 ASSLSGTGGTGELF
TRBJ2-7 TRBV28 ASRGPSGSAYEQY
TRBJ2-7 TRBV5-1 ASRSGGGSNSYEQY
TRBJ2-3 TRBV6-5 ASNRGGFDTDTQY
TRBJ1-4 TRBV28 ASSLERVPTPATNEKLF
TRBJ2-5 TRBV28 ASSLYRGETQY
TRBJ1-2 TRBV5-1 ASSLGGTRNGYT
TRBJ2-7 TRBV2 ASSLGLAGIYEQY
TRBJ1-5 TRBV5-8 ASSLGDREYQPQH
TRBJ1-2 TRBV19 ASSIWGTDYGYT
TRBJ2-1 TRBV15 ATSRDRSSGEQF
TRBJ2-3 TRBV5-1 ASSLRVAGADTQY
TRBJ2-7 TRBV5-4 ASSLRTGNAEQY
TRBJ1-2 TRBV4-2 ASSQNTGGYT
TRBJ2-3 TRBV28 ASMIQLGTDTQY
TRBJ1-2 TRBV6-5 ASRGQGRIYGYT
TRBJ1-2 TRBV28 ASSLSAWTGHGYT
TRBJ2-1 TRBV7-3 ASSLSVRASYNEQF
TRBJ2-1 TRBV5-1 ASSLVGTSGPYNEQF
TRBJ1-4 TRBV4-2 ASSRWGQGGDNEKLF
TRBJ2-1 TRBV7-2 ASSVLAGGPGEQF
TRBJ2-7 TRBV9 ASSVGGDSSYEQY
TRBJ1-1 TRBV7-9 ASSLVGGGNTEAF
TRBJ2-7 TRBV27 ASSFRLAGHEQY
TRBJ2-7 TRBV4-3 ASSQELGRLTGSYEQY